This T cell receptor beta chain was documented in a study of response to subunit inactivated influenza vaccine. The table lists this clonotype with a few counts. Antigen unknown. Study conclusions and caveats: Authors proposed each seasonal influenza vaccination draws in few new T cells.

Germline CDR1 and CDR2: SGHNT and YENEEA. Trimming cost V 0 bases and J 5 bases, with 13 bases left between them. The CDR3 has 15 amino acids. TCRdb reprocessed the RT-PCR reads via MiXCR and lists one record per CDR3 protein. The sample shows about 500,000 distinct CDR3 sequences, 15% to 20% of them seen only once. The TCR was taken from a man aged 50 to 69 who received an inactivated influenza vaccine. The chain couples TRBV11-3 to TRBJ2-5; D may be TRBD2 (7 bases). The sequencing used CD4+ T cells sorted from PBMCs, collected less than 30 months after vaccination. CDR3 bases: TGTGCCAGCAGCTTAGATGGGGGGGCCGAGGAGACCCAGTACTTC. The encoded protein is CASSLDGGAEETQYF.